The entry that follows covers one TCR beta chain sequence. Participant-given clinical history determined each cohort assignment. This CDR3 region has 14 residues. The germline V gene has CDR1 MDHEN and CDR2 SYDVKM. V shed 8 bases and J shed 0 bases, with 14 bases lying between them. The data derive from a study of blood T cell repertoires in COVID-19. As for the study in general: Spain, Italy and the United States supplied samples that represented acute and convalescent COVID-19. T cells, B-cell-depleted T cells, or PBMCs supplied cDNA or gDNA.

In the study's own analysis: Amplification from reference gene primers served as the basis for estimated nucleated cell counts. Assay used: immunoSEQ multiplex PCR; TCRdb lists only in-frame clones, some missing. The V and J calls and clone size were taken over from that table, and D and trimming were inferred from the DNA. The table shows approximately 230,000 clones, with approximately 90% occurring only once. Specimen: PBMCs or T cells enriched from blood (not recorded which). The clonotype originates from a woman aged 25 to 39 who had recovered from COVID-19. The chain employs TRBV28 and TRBJ2-7; D is ambiguous. The DNA of the CDR3 is TGTGCCAGCGCTTCTCTACTCCCCTCCTACGAGCAGTACTTC. Amino acid sequence: CASASLLPSYEQYF.